Listed here are 30 T cell receptor beta chains from one sample, sequenced in a study of T cell responses to AZD1222 COVID-19 vaccine (dated by TCRdb to about 2021). This specimen's time point label, interpreted: baseline before first vaccination. This specimen's treatment or condition label, interpreted: meningococcal conjugate vaccine given as trial control. To prepare the library, the immunoSEQ multiplex PCR assay was applied. TCRdb mirrors the immuneACCESS table, restricted to in-frame sequences. Some clones are absent from its copies; in checked studies, under half trace to an unresolved V gene, and the reason for the others is unknown. Within this sample are 200,000 to 250,000 clones, with 93% of them counted one time only. The ten largest account for roughly 0.99% of the sample. The starting material was peripheral blood, obtained on day 0 of MenACWY control vaccination. These receptor sequences come from an adult in good health.

V usage is TRBV18 and J usage is TRBJ2-5; TRBD1 agrees at 10 bases. This CDR3 contains 14 residues. Germline CDR1 KGHSH, CDR2 LQKENI. With V trimmed by 5 bases and J by 7 bases, 7 bases remained unmatched. CDR3 sequence (DNA): TGTGCCAGCTCATCGGACAGGGGGTTCGGGACCCAGTACTTC. It encodes CASSSDRGFGTQYF. Using reference TRBV18 and TRBJ2-5 for the parts outside the CDR3, the full variable domain is NAGVMQNPRHLVRRRGQEARLRCSPMKGHSHVYWYRQLPEEGLKFMVYLQKENIIDESGMPKERFSAEFPKEGPSILRIQQVVRGDSAAYFCASSSDRGFGTQYFGPGTRLLVL.

The CDR3 DNA reads TGTGCCAGCAGCCTAACGGGGACAGGCAACACCGGGGAGCTGTTTTTT. Translation gives CASSLTGTGNTGELFF. This chain joins TRBV5-4 and TRBJ2-2, with TRBD1 matching over 8 bases. The ends lost 4 bases at V and 2 bases at J; junction bases unmatched: 7. The length of the CDR3 is 16 residues. CDR1 and CDR2 (germline): SGHNT, YYREEE (reference sequence).

This chain links TRBV7-9 with TRBJ2-1; TRBD1 matches 9 bases. The CDR3 is made up of 15 amino acids. J was trimmed by 4 bases and V by 3 bases; bases with no gene match: 4. The germline V gene has CDR1 SEHNR and CDR2 FQNEAQ (reference sequence). The CDR3 region has the DNA TGTGCCAGCAGCTTGGACAGGGGCCAGTACAATGAGCAGTTCTTC. This encodes CASSLDRGQYNEQFF.

V gene TRBV11-2 combines with J gene TRBJ2-2; 10 nucleotides line up with TRBD1. The CDR3 loop spans 15 amino acids. J was trimmed by 1 base and V by 6 bases; bases with no gene match: 2. CDR1 and CDR2 from the germline V gene are SGHAT and FQNNGV. The CDR3 DNA reads as TGTGCCAGCAGACGGACAGGGGGGAACACCGGGGAGCTGTTTTTT. Translation gives CASRRTGGNTGELFF.

The chain is built from TRBV12-3 or TRBV12-4 and TRBJ1-1; D is perhaps TRBD1 (5 bases). V dropped 1 base and J dropped 6 bases, with 9 bases sitting between them. CDR3 size: 13 residues. CDR3 region: CASSLGQLAEAFF. The CDR3 DNA reads as TGTGCCAGCAGTTTAGGACAGTTGGCTGAAGCTTTCTTT.

In this sample, this clone turned up many times. The chain joins TRBV6-5 to TRBJ1-2, with 7 nucleotides matching TRBD1. CDR3 length: 13 residues. V lost 4 bases, J lost 8 bases, and 7 bases stayed unmatched. Germline V gene data show CDR1 as MNHEY and CDR2 as SVGAGI. The CDR3 DNA is TGTGCCAGCAGTTTGACAGGGCTAGGCGGCTACACCTTC. This translates into CASSLTGLGGYTF.

For the CDR3, the DNA is TGTGCCAGTAGTATTTCCGGCAGATCGCTCTATGGCTACACCTTC. It is translated as CASSISGRSLYGYTF. The chain has TRBV19 and TRBJ1-2; D gene unclear. The CDR3 consists of 15 residues. V was clipped by 3 bases and J by 4 bases, with 15 bases between them. CDR1 is LNHDA, CDR2 SQIVND, per germline (reference sequence).

CDR3 in amino acids: CASSSTSGAYEQYF. CDR3 sequence (DNA): TGTGCCAGCAGTTCGACTAGCGGAGCCTACGAGCAGTACTTC. The rearrangement links TRBV7-2 to TRBJ2-7, with 9 positions matching TRBD2. The CDR3 runs to 14 residues. V shed 6 bases and J 2 bases; nucleotides not matched to a gene: 5. The V gene's germline CDR1 is SGHTA and CDR2 FQGNSA.

This clone was seen ten or more times. The J gene is TRBJ1-1, the V gene TRBV11-2; D remains ambiguous. Germline loops: CDR1 SGHAT, CDR2 FQNNGV. The CDR3 totals 15 residues. Trimming stripped 0 bases from V and 0 bases from J, with 8 bases between. The CDR3 DNA reads as TGTGCCAGCAGCTTAGACGTCTTACTGAACACTGAAGCTTTCTTT. Translating gives CASSLDVLLNTEAFF. Together with reference TRBV11-2 and TRBJ1-1, the CDR3 gives the full variable domain: EAGVAQSPRYKIIEKRQSVAFWCNPISGHATLYWYQQILGQGPKLLIQFQNNGVVDDSQLPKDRFSAERLKGVDSTLKIQPAKLEDSAVYLCASSLDVLLNTEAFFGQGTRLTVV.

J is TRBJ1-2 and V is TRBV5-1, with D maybe TRBD1 (6 bases). Germline-derived CDR1 and CDR2 are SGHRS and YFSETQ. V lost 4 bases and J 1 base, leaving 17 bases between the germline ends. The CDR3 contains 16 residues. DNA for the CDR3: TGCGCCAGCAGCCCACGGGCAGGGGTGAATAACTATGGCTACACCTTC. Its translation: CASSPRAGVNNYGYTF.

This sequence joins TRBV7-2 and TRBJ1-1; unclear D gene. The CDR3 has 14 residues. The V gene lost 5 bases and the J gene lost 1 base, with 11 bases spanning the gap. Germline V gene lookup returns CDR1 SGHTA and CDR2 FQGNSA. CDR3 nucleotide sequence: TGTGCCAGCAGCCTAAGGGCCAGGAACACTGAAGCTTTCTTT. As protein: CASSLRARNTEAFF.

The rearrangement joins TRBV7-9 to TRBJ1-4; no clear D. The length of the CDR3 is 13 residues. The V gene lost 0 bases and the J gene lost 3 bases, with 2 bases spanning the gap. CDR1 is SEHNR and CDR2 is FQNEAQ in the germline V gene (reference sequence). CDR3 sequence (DNA): TGTGCCAGCAGCTTAGCCGCTAATGAAAAACTGTTTTTT. Translation gives CASSLAANEKLFF.

This clone was recorded once. This chain connects TRBV6-5 to TRBJ2-2; D is unclear. Trimming shortened V by 3 bases and J by 1 base, and 6 bases separated the two germline ends. Germline V gene data show CDR1 as MNHEY and CDR2 as SVGAGI. The CDR3 consists of 14 residues. The CDR3, as DNA: TGTGCCAGCAGTTATCGACAGAACACCGGGGAGCTGTTTTTT. This translates into CASSYRQNTGELFF.

This chain uses TRBV7-2 with TRBJ2-5; a weak D match, TRBD2 (5 bases). The CDR3 loop spans 17 amino acids. Trimming left V 2 bases short and J 4 bases short, with 20 bases between. Per germline, CDR1 SGHTA and CDR2 FQGNSA. In DNA, the CDR3 is TGTGCCAGCAGCTTACGAGGGAGAGCCGTAGCCAGAGAGACCCAGTACTTC. Its protein product is CASSLRGRAVARETQYF. Variable domain in full (rest from reference TRBV7-2 and TRBJ2-5): GAGVSQSPSNKVTEKGKDVELRCDPISGHTALYWYRQSLGQGLEFLIYFQGNSAPDKSGLPSDRFSAERTGGSVSTLTIQRTQQEDSAVYLCASSLRGRAVARETQYFGPGTRLLVL.

The rearrangement links TRBV5-1 to TRBJ1-2, with 11 bases aligning to TRBD1. The CDR3 totals 14 residues. V lost 4 bases, J lost 7 bases, and 6 bases stayed unmatched. Germline V gene data show CDR1 as SGHRS and CDR2 as YFSETQ. CDR3 sequence reads: CASSVDRGHGGYTF. The CDR3 DNA reads as TGCGCCAGCAGCGTGGACAGGGGGCACGGTGGCTACACCTTC.

The V call is TRBV5-4, the J call TRBJ1-4; D unresolved. This CDR3 has 16 residues. V lost 0 bases to trimming and J lost 1 base, with 10 bases between them. CDR1 and CDR2 (germline): SGHNT, YYREEE (reference sequence). CDR3 in DNA: TGTGCCAGCAGCTTGGTAGACGGCGGAACTAATGAAAAACTGTTTTTT. The encoded protein is CASSLVDGGTNEKLFF.

V usage is TRBV5-6 and J usage is TRBJ2-7; 8 bases align to TRBD2. Per germline, CDR1 SGHDT and CDR2 YYEEEE. The CDR3 totals 15 residues. The V and J ends lost 2 bases and 1 base, in that order; junction bases with no gene match: 5. The CDR3 loop is CASSFGGGRSYEQYF. DNA of the CDR3: TGTGCCAGCAGCTTCGGCGGGGGGAGGTCCTACGAGCAGTACTTC.

The chain employs TRBV19 and TRBJ1-2; tentative D call: TRBD1 (5 bases). Germline CDR1 LNHDA, CDR2 SQIVND (reference sequence). V lost 3 bases and J 8 bases, leaving 10 bases between the germline ends. The CDR3 contains 12 residues. CDR3 loop: CASSMGTRGYTF. As DNA, the CDR3 is TGTGCCAGTAGTATGGGGACCAGGGGCTACACCTTC.

J is TRBJ1-1 and V is TRBV30, with D unresolved. The CDR3 has 13 residues. The germline gives CDR1 GTSNPN, CDR2 SVGIG (reference sequence). V lost 1 base, J lost 3 bases, and 9 bases lay in between. In nucleotides, the CDR3 is TGTGCCTGGAGTGCCCGAAAATACACTGAAGCTTTCTTT. Its protein product is CAWSARKYTEAFF.

The chain recombines TRBV7-2 with TRBJ1-3; 7 bases are shared with TRBD1. V shed 2 bases and J 2 bases; nucleotides not matched to a gene: 9. From germline, CDR1 is SGHTA and CDR2 FQGNSA. This CDR3 contains 17 residues. The CDR3 loop reads CASSLLGQGDPGNTIYF. CDR3 DNA sequence: TGTGCCAGCAGCTTATTGGGTCAGGGGGATCCTGGAAACACCATATATTTT.

About this clone: In the same sample, other DNA sequences code for this CDR3. This chain connects TRBV5-1 to TRBJ1-1, with TRBD1 matching 7 bases. J was trimmed by 1 base and V by 4 bases; bases with no gene match: 4. The CDR3 is 14 amino acids. Germline CDR1 and CDR2: SGHRS and YFSETQ. The CDR3 reads CASSEQGGNTEAFF. The CDR3 bases are TGCGCCAGCAGCGAGCAGGGGGGGAACACTGAAGCTTTCTTT. The whole variable domain, remainder taken from reference TRBV5-1 and TRBJ1-1, is KAGVTQTPRYLIKTRGQQVTLSCSPISGHRSVSWYQQTPGQGLQFLFEYFSETQRNKGNFPGRFSGRQFSNSRSEMNVSTLELGDSALYLCASSEQGGNTEAFFGQGTRLTVV.

This clone was detected only once. This chain joins TRBV2 and TRBJ1-1; D is uncertain. The CDR3 has 12 amino acids. The V end lost 6 bases, the J end lost 10 bases, and 15 bases lay between the germline ends. Germline V gene sequence: CDR1 SNHLY, CDR2 FYNNEI. The CDR3 DNA reads as TGTGCCAGCAGGGCAAATGGTGAGAGAGCTTTCTTT. It translates to CASRANGERAFF. Filled out from reference TRBV2 and TRBJ1-1, the complete variable domain reads EPEVTQTPSHQVTQMGQEVILRCVPISNHLYFYWYRQILGQKVEFLVSFYNNEISEKSEIFDDQFSVERPDGSNFTLKIRSTKLEDSAMYFCASRANGERAFFGQGTRLTVV.

The CDR3 DNA follows: TGCGCCAGCAGCCAACCTGCAGGATCCTACAATGAGCAGTTCTTC. This sequence encodes CASSQPAGSYNEQFF. This chain joins TRBV4-1 and TRBJ2-1; D unresolved. Trimming removed 2 bases from V and 1 base from J, with 9 bases in between. CDR3 length equals 15 residues. CDR1 is MGHRA and CDR2 is YSYEKL in the germline V gene.

The CDR3 region has the DNA TGTGCCAGCAGCTTGGAGGGGGCCAACACTGAAGCTTTCTTT. Translation gives CASSLEGANTEAFF. This chain uses TRBV5-8 with TRBJ1-1; 7 bases are shared with TRBD1. The V gene end was trimmed by 0 bases and the J gene end by 2 bases; junction bases not matched to a gene: 1. Germline CDR1 reads SGHTS; CDR2 reads YDEGEE. The CDR3 sequence is 14 residues long.

The chain links TRBV28 to TRBJ1-2; 7 bases are shared with TRBD1. V trimming: 3 bases; J trimming: 4 bases; junction bases outside the gene matches: 8. CDR1 is MDHEN, CDR2 SYDVKM, per germline. The CDR3 is made up of 15 amino acids. The CDR3 coding sequence is TGTGCCAGCAGTTTTGCCCCGACAGGGACCTATGGCTACACCTTC. Amino acid sequence: CASSFAPTGTYGYTF.

CDR3 nucleotides: TGCGCCAGCAGCTGGGGGCCTAACACTGAAGCTTTCTTT. Protein: CASSWGPNTEAFF. This chain connects TRBV5-1 to TRBJ1-1, with D tentatively TRBD1 (6 bases). V shed 3 bases and J shed 2 bases, with 8 bases lying between them. Germline CDR1 is SGHRS and CDR2 is YFSETQ. CDR3 length: 13 amino acids.

As DNA, the CDR3 is TGTGCCAGCAGCCTTAAAGGGGGAAATGAGCAGTTCTTC. Protein: CASSLKGGNEQFF. The chain links TRBV7-3 to TRBJ2-1; tentative D call: TRBD1 (6 bases). CDR3 length: 13 residues. The germline V gene has CDR1 SGHTA and CDR2 FQGTGA. Trimming removed 5 bases at V and 7 bases at J, with 12 bases between.

This rearrangement joins TRBV9 to TRBJ2-3; D might be TRBD1 (6 bases). The V end was cut by 3 bases, the J end by 4 bases, with 18 bases between. The CDR3 runs 16 residues. Germline V gene sequence: CDR1 SGDLS, CDR2 YYNGEE. The chain's CDR3 is CASSANGAGASDTQYF. CDR3 in DNA: TGTGCCAGCAGCGCCAACGGGGCAGGGGCGTCAGATACGCAGTATTTT.

CDR3 sequence: CASSPGGTGIGNTIYF. The CDR3 DNA follows: TGTGCCAGCTCACCCGGCGGGACAGGGATTGGAAACACCATATATTTT. V is TRBV18 and J is TRBJ1-3; TRBD1 matches 9 bases. CDR1 is KGHSH, CDR2 LQKENI, per germline. With V trimmed by 3 bases and J by 3 bases, 6 bases remained unmatched. The CDR3 is 16 amino acids. Full variable domain (remainder filled in from reference TRBV18 and TRBJ1-3): NAGVMQNPRHLVRRRGQEARLRCSPMKGHSHVYWYRQLPEEGLKFMVYLQKENIIDESGMPKERFSAEFPKEGPSILRIQQVVRGDSAAYFCASSPGGTGIGNTIYFGEGSWLTVV.

The chain is built from TRBV19 and TRBJ1-2, with TRBD1 matching 9 bases. The CDR3 has 13 residues. J lost 5 bases, V lost 7 bases, and 5 bases had no gene match. In germline, CDR1 is LNHDA, CDR2 SQIVND (reference sequence). DNA for the CDR3: TGTGCCAGTATCACAGGGGGCAGGTATGGCTACACCTTC. Encoded protein: CASITGGRYGYTF.